A selection of T cell receptor beta chains follows, all from one sample in a study of blood T cell repertoires in COVID-19. Sequenced by immunoSEQ multiplex PCR; TCRdb stores in-frame clones only, minus some. Among over 250,000 clones listed, around 86% were seen once. The sequencing input was peripheral blood. The receptors come from a man between 50 and 59 years old with acute or convalescent COVID-19. The CDR3 runs from the conserved cysteine through the conserved F or W. The D gene is left open where the match is weak. Size is stated for part of the rows, as once, few or many counts, or as a class when the clone is expanded.

J | V | size | D | DNA | CDR3
TRBJ1-4 | TRBV25-1 | - | - | TGTGCCAGCAGTGCCCTAGAGGGGAGGCCAGGGAGTGAAAAACTGTTTTTT | CASSALEGRPGSEKLFF
TRBJ2-4 | TRBV19 | few | TRBD2 | TGTGCCAGTAGTCACCGACTAGCGGGGGGGTCACTAGCCAAAAACATTCAGTACTTC | CASSHRLAGGSLAKNIQYF
TRBJ1-1 | TRBV12-5 | - | - | TGTGCTAGTGTTCAGGGGAGAGTGAACACTGAAGCTTTCTTT | CASVQGRVNTEAFF
TRBJ1-4 | TRBV4-2 | - | - | TGTGCCGCCAGGGGAGGGGCCGGCGAAAAACTGTTTTTT | CAARGGAGEKLFF
TRBJ1-1 | TRBV6-5 | - | - | TGTGCCAGCAGTTATCAAGCCGGGACAACCACTGAAGCTTTCTTT | CASSYQAGTTTEAFF
TRBJ1-3 | TRBV9 | - | - | TGTGCCAGCAGCAGCAGGGATGACACCATATATTTT | CASSSRDDTIYF
TRBJ2-5 | TRBV5-5 | - | - | TGTGCCAGCAGCTTGTGGGGGGTACAGGAGACCCAGTACTTC | CASSLWGVQETQYF
TRBJ1-1 | TRBV30 | - | TRBD1 | TGTGCCTGGACGGGACAGGGAAGTATAGCTGAAGCTTTCTTT | CAWTGQGSIAEAFF
TRBJ2-2 | TRBV11-1 | - | - | TGTGCCAGCAGTCGAGGGCCGAACACCGGGGAGCTGTTTTTT | CASSRGPNTGELFF
TRBJ1-1 | TRBV2 | - | - | TGTGCCAGCAGTGTTAACGGACAGACTGAAGCTTTCTTT | CASSVNGQTEAFF
TRBJ2-1 | TRBV5-6 | - | TRBD2 | TGTGCCAGCAGCTTACGACTTAGCGGGGCCACCTACAATGAGCAGTTCTTC | CASSLRLSGATYNEQFF
TRBJ2-7 | TRBV7-8 | few | - | TGTGCCAGCAGCTGGGACATCTCCTACGAGCAGTACTTC | CASSWDISYEQYF
TRBJ2-5 | TRBV27 | - | - | TGTGCCAGCAGTTTATGGGGCAGGGCACTAGAGACCCAGTACTTC | CASSLWGRALETQYF
TRBJ2-7 | TRBV29-1 | - | - | TGCAGCGTCCACCTCGGCGGCTACGAGCAGTACTTC | CSVHLGGYEQYF
TRBJ1-1 | TRBV6-5 | - | - | TGTGCCAGCAGTCCCACCTACAGAGACACTGAAGCTTTCTTT | CASSPTYRDTEAFF
TRBJ1-1 | TRBV6-1 | - | - | TGTGCCAGCGGTCCCAAGGCCGAGGGTGAAGCTTTCTTT | CASGPKAEGEAFF